Listed here is a single T cell receptor (beta chain). This sample was taken from a study of blood T cell repertoires in COVID-19. Overall study: Sample material is recorded as cDNA or gDNA derived from T cells, B-cell-depleted T cells, or PBMCs.

As handled by the study authors: Amplification with reference gene primers provided the estimates of nucleated cell counts. Libraries were prepared by immunoSEQ multiplex PCR; TCRdb keeps only in-frame clonotypes and omits some of them. The DNA was the basis for D and trimming; V, J and clone size are from that table. This sample has about 160,000 clones, with 60% to 80% found just once. CDR3 length: 17 residues. In germline, CDR1 is LGHDT, CDR2 YNNKEL (reference sequence). V was clipped by 0 bases and J by 4 bases, with 18 bases between them. The TCR comes from a man in his sixties or seventies with acute or convalescent COVID-19. Sequencing used peripheral blood. This chain joins TRBV3-1 (or the pseudogene TRBV3-2) and TRBJ1-2; D not resolved. The CDR3 region is CASSQDPVRVSRYGYTF. Written as DNA, the CDR3 is TGTGCCAGCAGCCAAGACCCGGTGCGAGTTTCGCGCTATGGCTACACCTTC.